These 31 T cell receptor beta chains were sequenced from one sample in a study of shared clonotypes between healthy human individuals. Generated by immunoSEQ multiplex PCR, the TCRdb table keeps only in-frame clones and is missing some. Altogether 2 million to 2.5 million clones are present, under 97% being singletons, with the ten largest covering around 0.13%. The sample was naive CD4+ T cells sorted from blood. Subset in this sample: CD45RA+ positively selected. The receptors derive from a man aged 18 to 35 in good health.

The genes are TRBV7-2 and TRBJ1-5, with TRBD1 identical over 7 bases. The CDR3 covers 16 residues. CDR1 and CDR2 (germline): SGHTA, FQGNSA. V was clipped by 5 bases and J by 0 bases; unmatched bases: 7. The DNA of the CDR3 is TGTGCCAGCAGCCACTCAGGGGGATATAGCAATCAGCCCCAGCATTTT. Residues: CASSHSGGYSNQPQHF.

V gene TRBV27 combines with J gene TRBJ2-2; possibly TRBD2 for D (6 bases). Germline CDR1 reads MNHEY; CDR2 reads SMNVEV (reference sequence). Trimming cost V 8 bases and J 3 bases, with 16 bases left between them. This CDR3 spans 15 amino acids. The CDR3: CASRPRAGHTGELFF. In DNA form, the CDR3 reads TGTGCCAGCCGTCCTAGGGCGGGGCACACCGGGGAGCTGTTTTTT.

The V call is TRBV5-4, the J call TRBJ1-1; 9 nucleotides match TRBD1. The ends lost 0 bases at V and 1 base at J; junction bases unmatched: 7. CDR3 length: 17 residues. Per germline, CDR1 SGHNT and CDR2 YYREEE (reference sequence). The CDR3 loop is CASSLAGTGRRNTEAFF. In DNA form, the CDR3 reads TGTGCCAGCAGCTTGGCCGGGACAGGGAGGAGGAACACTGAAGCTTTCTTT.

The gene calls are TRBV7-2 and TRBJ2-7; possible D gene TRBD2, 6 bases. CDR3 length equals 14 residues. The V gene's germline CDR1 is SGHTA and CDR2 FQGNSA. V was clipped by 5 bases and J by 1 base, with 12 bases between them. The CDR3 DNA is TGTGCCAGCAGCCCCGTTGGAGGGTCCTACGAGCAGTACTTC. Its protein product is CASSPVGGSYEQYF.

This sequence joins TRBV7-9 and TRBJ2-2, with 11 bases that match TRBD2. This CDR3 has 16 amino acids. Germline CDR1 reads SEHNR; CDR2 reads FQNEAQ (reference sequence). Losses at the gene ends were 2 bases for V and 5 bases for J; bases not matched to a gene: 4. CDR3 nucleotides: TGTGCCAGCAGCTTAACGCCTAGCGGGGGGACCGGGGAGCTGTTTTTT. It is translated as CASSLTPSGGTGELFF.

The CDR3 loop is CASSLAVGTFHNEQFF. CDR3 bases: TGCGCCAGCAGCTTGGCGGTGGGGACCTTTCACAATGAGCAGTTCTTC. V is TRBV5-1 and J is TRBJ2-1; TRBD1 or TRBD2 may be the D gene (5 bases each). The V gene's germline CDR1 is SGHRS and CDR2 YFSETQ. This CDR3 is built from 16 residues. V lost 0 bases and J lost 5, with 15 bases in between.

The chain links TRBV5-5 to TRBJ2-7; 7 bases are shared with TRBD1. The germline CDR1 and CDR2 sequences are SGHKS and YYEKEE (reference sequence). V shed 3 bases and J 5 bases; nucleotides not matched to a gene: 5. This CDR3 has 13 amino acids. CDR3 in DNA: TGTGCCAGCAGCTCTGACAGGGTCCACGAGCAGTACTTC. Translation gives CASSSDRVHEQYF.

The chain has TRBV5-6 and TRBJ2-3; D call uncertain. In germline, CDR1 is SGHDT, CDR2 YYEEEE. CDR3 length: 14 residues. V was clipped by 0 bases and J by 2 bases, with 7 bases between them. This CDR3 is CASSLEQVTDTQYF. The CDR3 DNA reads TGTGCCAGCAGCTTGGAGCAGGTCACAGATACGCAGTATTTT.

This chain's CDR3 is CASSLPGPQGTDTQYF. In nucleotides, the CDR3 is TGTGCCAGCAGCTTGCCCGGGCCCCAAGGGACAGATACGCAGTATTTT. V is TRBV9 and J is TRBJ2-3; D unclear. The CDR3 spans 16 residues. V was trimmed by 4 bases and J by 3 bases, leaving 18 bases between them. Germline V gene sequence: CDR1 SGDLS, CDR2 YYNGEE.

The chain combines TRBV30 with TRBJ1-5; 7 bases agree with TRBD1. The germline V gene has CDR1 GTSNPN and CDR2 SVGIG (reference sequence). V shed 5 bases and J 4 bases; nucleotides not matched to a gene: 5. The CDR3 sequence is 13 residues long. The CDR3 nucleotides read TGTGCCTGGCAAACAGGGGTTAATCAGCCCCAGCATTTT. Amino acids: CAWQTGVNQPQHF.

This chain uses TRBV10-3 with TRBJ2-7; D not certain. The CDR3 spans 14 residues. Trimming left V 0 bases short and J 7 bases short, with 13 bases between. Germline V gives CDR1 ENHRY, CDR2 SYGVKD. The chain's CDR3 is CAISESTLHGEQYF. Here the CDR3 DNA reads TGTGCCATCAGTGAGTCGACTCTCCACGGTGAGCAGTACTTC.

In DNA form, the CDR3 reads TGCAGTGCTGACGCGAATGACATTCAGTACTTC. Amino acid sequence: CSADANDIQYF. The rearrangement links TRBV20-1 to TRBJ2-4, with no clear D. V was pared by 5 bases and J by 8 bases, with 10 bases between. The CDR3 loop spans 11 amino acids. From germline, CDR1 is DFQATT and CDR2 SNEGSKA (reference sequence).

J is TRBJ1-1 and V is TRBV2, with D possibly being TRBD1 (5 bases). Germline CDR1 and CDR2: SNHLY and FYNNEI. Trimming took off 8 bases at V and 4 bases at J, with 17 bases between the two ends. This CDR3 region has 14 residues. This CDR3 reads CASLSEGLGTEAFF. The DNA of the CDR3 is TGTGCCAGCCTATCCGAGGGGCTCGGCACTGAAGCTTTCTTT.

This clone turned up a few times. The same CDR3 arises from other DNA sequences in this sample as well. This chain links TRBV18 with TRBJ2-7; no definite D call. Germline V gene lookup returns CDR1 KGHSH and CDR2 LQKENI. Trimming left V 3 bases short and J 1 base short, with 4 bases between. The CDR3 sequence is 12 residues long. The CDR3 nucleotides are TGTGCCAGCTCACCCATTTCCTACGAGCAGTACTTC. Residues: CASSPISYEQYF. The full variable domain, in which reference TRBV18 and TRBJ2-7 provide the parts outside the CDR3, is NAGVMQNPRHLVRRRGQEARLRCSPMKGHSHVYWYRQLPEEGLKFMVYLQKENIIDESGMPKERFSAEFPKEGPSILRIQQVVRGDSAAYFCASSPISYEQYFGPGTRLTVT.

The chain couples TRBV7-9 to TRBJ1-2; the match to TRBD1 covers 8 bases. Losses at the gene ends were 6 bases for V and 5 bases for J; bases not matched to a gene: 8. Germline V gene data show CDR1 as SEHNR and CDR2 as FQNEAQ (reference sequence). The CDR3 covers 14 residues. The CDR3 region is CASRSDRGTYGYTF. The CDR3 coding sequence is TGTGCCAGCAGGAGCGACAGGGGAACTTATGGCTACACCTTC.

The J gene is TRBJ2-7, the V gene TRBV5-1; a weak D match, TRBD1 (6 bases). The CDR3 has 18 amino acids. V gave up 0 bases and J gave up 2 bases, with 21 bases separating them. The germline V gene has CDR1 SGHRS and CDR2 YFSETQ. The CDR3 DNA is TGCGCCAGCAGCTTGGCAGCAAGTGGGGACACAATAACCTACGAGCAGTACTTC. It specifies CASSLAASGDTITYEQYF.

This clone was observed once. Other DNA sequences in the same sample also yield this CDR3. Here the CDR3 reads CASSLETETQYF. The CDR3 DNA reads as TGTGCCAGCAGCTTGGAGACGGAGACCCAGTACTTC. The V gene is TRBV5-4, the J gene TRBJ2-5; D is unresolved. The CDR3 runs to 12 residues. Trimming removed 0 bases at V and 5 bases at J, with 5 bases between. Germline V gene data show CDR1 as SGHNT and CDR2 as YYREEE (reference sequence).

The gene calls are TRBV5-1 and TRBJ1-2, with D perhaps TRBD1 (5 bases). CDR1 and CDR2 (germline): SGHRS, YFSETQ. The CDR3 is 15 residues long. V lost 4 bases and J 4 bases, leaving 17 bases between the germline ends. The CDR3 DNA reads as TGCGCCAGCAGCACCGCGAGTCAGGGCTTCTATGGCTACACCTTC. This translates into CASSTASQGFYGYTF.

The chain combines TRBV6-6 with TRBJ1-1, with TRBD1 as a possible D gene (6 bases). In germline, CDR1 is MNHNY, CDR2 SVGAGI (reference sequence). V lost 5 bases, J lost 6 bases, and 16 bases lay in between. This CDR3 region has 14 residues. In nucleotides, the CDR3 is TGTGCCAGCAGTCCCCGGGACACGTTTCCTGAAGCTTTCTTT. Translation gives CASSPRDTFPEAFF.

The chain is built from TRBV5-6 and TRBJ2-4; tentative D call: TRBD1 (5 bases). Looked up from germline, CDR1 is SGHDT and CDR2 is YYEEEE. The CDR3 totals 16 residues. Trimming shortened V by 2 bases and J by 4 bases, and 16 bases separated the two germline ends. The CDR3 DNA follows: TGTGCCAGCAGCTTTTGGTCGACAGAGGCAAAAAACATTCAGTACTTC. It codes for CASSFWSTEAKNIQYF.

This clone was seen a few times. Other DNA sequences in the same sample also yield this CDR3. The chain joins TRBV18 to TRBJ1-1; D is ambiguous. CDR3 length: 12 amino acids. V lost 3 bases and J 0 bases, leaving 2 bases between the germline ends. Germline V lookup: CDR1 KGHSH, CDR2 LQKENI. Written as DNA, the CDR3 is TGTGCCAGCTCACCTTTGAACACTGAAGCTTTCTTT. It encodes CASSPLNTEAFF.

This clone was observed a single time. The chain employs TRBV5-1 and TRBJ1-2; 7 nucleotides line up with TRBD1. V was pared by 3 bases and J by 8 bases, with 16 bases of the junction left unmatched. Germline loops: CDR1 SGHRS, CDR2 YFSETQ. The CDR3 length is 16 residues. The CDR3 protein is CASSSSSGTVLLGYTF. The CDR3 DNA reads as TGCGCCAGCAGCTCTTCATCCGGGACAGTCCTCTTAGGCTACACCTTC.

As concerns this clone: The sample contains more than one DNA sequence encoding this CDR3. V usage is TRBV6-1 and J usage is TRBJ1-1; D might be TRBD1 (5 bases). The germline gives CDR1 MNHNS, CDR2 SASEGT. The germline V and J ends were trimmed by 5 bases and 12 bases, with 13 bases remaining between them. The CDR3 covers 11 residues. The CDR3 region is CASSWDGSSFF. The CDR3 DNA sequence: TGTGCCAGCAGTTGGGACGGCTCATCTTTCTTT.

This chain joins TRBV6-6 and TRBJ2-7; D ambiguous. The CDR3 loop spans 13 amino acids. CDR1 is MNHNY and CDR2 is SVGAGI in the germline V gene (reference sequence). V shed 5 bases and J shed 2 bases, with 10 bases lying between them. The CDR3 reads CASSKTLAYEQYF. The CDR3 region has the DNA TGTGCCAGCAGTAAGACTCTTGCCTACGAGCAGTACTTC.

The chain couples TRBV2 to TRBJ1-1; D may be TRBD1 (6 bases). V lost 4 bases and J 4 bases, leaving 13 bases between the germline ends. Germline CDR1 reads SNHLY; CDR2 reads FYNNEI. The CDR3 covers 14 residues. The CDR3 DNA reads TGTGCCAGCAGTGGAAGGGGGGCGGGCACTGAAGCTTTCTTT. Residues: CASSGRGAGTEAFF.

The rearrangement uses TRBV9 and TRBJ2-1; tentative D call: TRBD2 (5 bases). Trimming shortened V by 2 bases and J by 6 bases, and 6 bases separated the two germline ends. The CDR3 is 12 amino acids. Germline loops: CDR1 SGDLS, CDR2 YYNGEE. CDR3 coding DNA: TGTGCCAGCAGCGTGGACTTCAATGAGCAGTTCTTC. Translated: CASSVDFNEQFF.

The rearrangement joins TRBV6-5 to TRBJ1-6, with D possibly TRBD1 on 6 matching bases. CDR3 size: 15 residues. The germline gives CDR1 MNHEY, CDR2 SVGAGI. Trimming pared 5 bases from V and 5 bases from J, leaving 13 bases between. The CDR3 bases are TGTGCCAGCAGTAGAACGACAGGAGATAATTCACCCCTCCACTTT. This translates into CASSRTTGDNSPLHF.

Here the CDR3 reads CASSLAGAGGFYGYTF. As DNA, the CDR3 is TGTGCCAGCAGCTTAGCAGGGGCAGGGGGCTTCTATGGCTACACCTTC. The rearrangement uses TRBV7-2 and TRBJ1-2, with 8 bases fitting TRBD1. Germline CDR1 SGHTA, CDR2 FQGNSA. With V trimmed by 0 bases and J by 4 bases, 7 bases remained unmatched. The CDR3 length is 16 residues.

This sequence joins TRBV10-3 and TRBJ1-5; D may be TRBD1 (5 bases). Germline CDR1 ENHRY, CDR2 SYGVKD. CDR3 length: 14 residues. V was trimmed by 8 bases and J by 3 bases, leaving 14 bases between them. CDR3 in DNA: TGTGCCATCCGGGGCGGAAGTTACAATCAGCCCCAGCATTTT. Amino acids: CAIRGGSYNQPQHF.

The J gene is TRBJ1-4, the V gene TRBV6-5; no clear D. V shed 6 bases and J shed 7 bases, with 9 bases lying between them. In germline, CDR1 is MNHEY, CDR2 SVGAGI. This CDR3 has 12 amino acids. The CDR3 coding sequence is TGTGCCAGCAGGCGGGCTGGTGAAAAACTGTTTTTT. This encodes CASRRAGEKLFF.

On this clone: The CDR3 carries no conserved terminal phenylalanine or tryptophan, so it likely arises from a read error. The chain links TRBV18 to TRBJ1-5; 9 positions agree with TRBD1. J gave up 6 bases and V 8 bases, and 11 bases lay outside the gene matches. The CDR3 has 15 amino acids. In germline, CDR1 is KGHSH, CDR2 LQKENI. The CDR3 DNA sequence: TGTGCCAGCAGTACGGGACAGGGAGTAAGTCAGCCCCAGCATTGT. Translating gives CASSTGQGVSQPQHC.